Listed below are T cell receptor beta chains from one sample, sequenced in a study of control samples from healthy donors and cancer patients. Profiled with immunoSEQ multiplex PCR; TCRdb holds only in-frame clones, not every one. Its table lists 150,000 to 200,000 clones. Source material: blood. The receptors were sampled from a woman aged 25 to 39 in good health. The conserved cysteine and the conserved F or W are not part of the CDR3 here. The D gene is left open where the match is weak.

D	V	J	CDR3
.	TRBV4-1	TRBJ1-5	ASRYSGASNQPQH
.	TRBV28	TRBJ2-3	ASKGGTDTQY
.	TRBV4-2	TRBJ1-5	ASSQERSAKPQH
.	TRBV19	TRBJ1-2	ASSISSGGTYGYT
.	TRBV6-5	TRBJ1-2	ASVGRNYGYT
.	TRBV7-9	TRBJ1-1	ASSLWTARENTEAF
.	TRBV5-5	TRBJ2-7	ASSFGVHEQY
TRBD1	TRBV5-6	TRBJ1-1	ASSPLGQGASSNTEAF
.	TRBV5-4	TRBJ2-7	ASSFGSDIAYEQY
TRBD2	TRBV5-5	TRBJ2-7	ASSLLAGVEQY
.	TRBV28	TRBJ2-2	ASSSRANTGELF
TRBD2	TRBV6-5	TRBJ2-5	ASSYSPELAGGTQY
.	TRBV18	TRBJ1-3	ASPLDSSGNTIY
.	TRBV27	TRBJ2-3	ASTPDSGSTDTQY
.	TRBV18	TRBJ2-1	ASSPWDGAKNEQF
TRBD1	TRBV2	TRBJ1-4	ASSEPDRGSRLNEKLF
.	TRBV7-6	TRBJ1-1	ASSSNSEAF
.	TRBV2	TRBJ2-7	ASNGESSYEQY
.	TRBV19	TRBJ1-5	ASRTSGVGNQPQH
.	TRBV7-2	TRBJ1-5	ASSLDGGGQPQH
.	TRBV6-6	TRBJ2-2	ASSYGSPGELF
.	TRBV5-1	TRBJ1-6	ASSLGRGLYSPLH
TRBD1	TRBV5-5	TRBJ1-5	ASSLEAGGHQPQH
.	TRBV5-1	TRBJ2-1	ASSLVAASRSNEQF
.	TRBV19	TRBJ1-5	ASSPGGGNGQPQH
.	TRBV19	TRBJ1-3	ASSARFTSGNTIY
.	TRBV4-3	TRBJ2-1	ASSQDSLTQQF
.	TRBV20-1	TRBJ2-7	SASKGREQY
TRBD1	TRBV6-2/TRBV6-3	TRBJ2-7	ASSYSRSGQGAGYEQY
.	TRBV24-1	TRBJ2-7	ATSDPRDGAYEQY
.	TRBV3-1/TRBV3-2	TRBJ1-2	ASSQGTDLYGYT
.	TRBV7-2	TRBJ1-1	ASSSRRRNTEAF
.	TRBV5-1	TRBJ2-3	ASSAPGGSSTDTQY
.	TRBV10-3	TRBJ1-3	AIKGYSGNTIY
.	TRBV28	TRBJ2-7	ASSLYSYEQY
.	TRBV5-5	TRBJ2-7	ASSHHRALFSYEQY
.	TRBV7-9	TRBJ2-7	ASSPIRQAFSYEQY
.	TRBV28	TRBJ2-5	ASSFFRKTQY
.	TRBV6-5	TRBJ1-1	ASRPTVNTEAF
TRBD2	TRBV4-2	TRBJ2-7	ASSQGLAGGTSYEQY
TRBD1	TRBV7-2	TRBJ2-2	ASSRRDRVGGELF
TRBD1	TRBV7-2	TRBJ1-2	ASIKPGQGGGYT
TRBD2	TRBV5-1	TRBJ2-1	ASSLGGAGGLQF
.	TRBV2	TRBJ2-1	ASSPYNEQF
.	TRBV5-1	TRBJ2-7	ASSPRGDTGNEQY
.	TRBV27	TRBJ1-1	ASSSYRARDTEAF
.	TRBV7-9	TRBJ1-3	ASSLIGVSGNTIY
TRBD2	TRBV27	TRBJ2-1	ASRLGRGNEQF
.	TRBV3-1/TRBV3-2	TRBJ1-2	ASSDLGVVYT
TRBD1	TRBV7-2	TRBJ1-5	ASSLNRGGNQPQH
.	TRBV30	TRBJ1-5	AWSVRADQPQH
.	TRBV7-2	TRBJ1-2	ASSRSFGGGYT
TRBD1	TRBV10-3	TRBJ2-1	AISTPGQSLEQF
TRBD1	TRBV7-8	TRBJ1-6	ASNAWDRGRNSPLH
.	TRBV6-5	TRBJ1-1	ASSYSPILDTEAF
.	TRBV7-2	TRBJ1-1	ASSPWEGTEAF
.	TRBV6-5	TRBJ2-2	ASSYSGVANTGELF